The present T cell receptor (beta chain) was sequenced within a study of blood T cell repertoires in COVID-19. Study context: Samples of COVID-19 (acute and convalescent) were obtained from the United States, Italy and Spain.

The CDR3 is made up of 14 amino acids. Trimming at V came to 3 bases and at J to 5 bases, leaving 5 bases not matched to a gene. In germline, CDR1 is SGHVS, CDR2 FQNEAQ. This clone was seen only once. Per the study methods: Counts of nucleated cells, estimated from reference gene primer amplification, were obtained. The repertoire was sequenced with immunoSEQ multiplex PCR; TCRdb's copy has only in-frame clones and lacks some. The V and J calls and clone size come from that table; D and trimming were worked out from the DNA. The repertoire has tens of thousands of clones, 90% of them found once; the top ten carry over 8%.

The clonotype originates from a human donor in a cohort sampled during active COVID-19. The chain carries TRBV7-8 and TRBJ2-3; 7 positions agree with TRBD2. Sequenced material: peripheral blood. The CDR3 bases are TGTGCCAGCAGCTTGGGGGAGGGCCAAGATACGCAGTATTTT. Its protein is CASSLGEGQDTQYF.